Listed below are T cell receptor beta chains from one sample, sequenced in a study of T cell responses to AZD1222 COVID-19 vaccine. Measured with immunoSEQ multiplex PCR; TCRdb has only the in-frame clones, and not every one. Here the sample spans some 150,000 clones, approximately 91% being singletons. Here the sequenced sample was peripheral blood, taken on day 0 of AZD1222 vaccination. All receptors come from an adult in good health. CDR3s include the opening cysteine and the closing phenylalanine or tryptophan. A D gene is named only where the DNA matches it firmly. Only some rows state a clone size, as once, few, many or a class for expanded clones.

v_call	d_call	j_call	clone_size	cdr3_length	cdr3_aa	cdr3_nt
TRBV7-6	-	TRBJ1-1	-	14	CASSLVIGDTEAFF	TGTGCCAGCAGCTTAGTCATAGGGGACACTGAAGCTTTCTTT
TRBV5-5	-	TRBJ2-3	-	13	CASSSGRTDTQYF	TGTGCCAGCAGCTCTGGGAGGACAGATACGCAGTATTTT
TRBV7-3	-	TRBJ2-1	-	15	CASSSKDSSYNEQFF	TGTGCCAGCAGCTCCAAGGACAGCTCCTACAATGAGCAGTTCTTC
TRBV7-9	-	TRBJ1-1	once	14	CASSLRGAWTEAFF	TGTGCCAGCAGCTTACGGGGCGCGTGGACTGAAGCTTTCTTT
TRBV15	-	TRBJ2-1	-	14	CATSSATRYNEQFF	TGTGCCACCAGCAGTGCAACTCGGTACAATGAGCAGTTCTTC
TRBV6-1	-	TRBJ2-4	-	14	CASSEVREENIQYF	TGTGCCAGCAGTGAGGTCAGGGAGGAAAACATTCAGTACTTC
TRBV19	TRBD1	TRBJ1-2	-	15	CASSSTGRGNYGYTF	TGTGCCAGTAGCTCGACAGGGCGCGGGAACTATGGCTACACCTTC
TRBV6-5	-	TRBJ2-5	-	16	CASSYSPPAGQETQYF	TGTGCCAGCAGTTACTCTCCTCCAGCAGGCCAAGAGACCCAGTACTTC
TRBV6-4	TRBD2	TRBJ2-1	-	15	CASSDGSGGNNEQFF	TGTGCCAGCAGTGATGGTAGCGGGGGGAACAATGAGCAGTTCTTC
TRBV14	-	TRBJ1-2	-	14	CASSQGTGWNGYTF	TGTGCCAGCAGCCAAGGTACGGGCTGGAATGGCTACACCTTC
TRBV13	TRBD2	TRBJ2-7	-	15	CASSEGTSGVYEQYF	TGTGCCAGCAGCGAAGGGACTAGCGGGGTCTACGAGCAGTACTTC
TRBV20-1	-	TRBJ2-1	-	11	CSARPYNEQFF	TGCAGTGCTAGACCCTACAATGAGCAGTTCTTC
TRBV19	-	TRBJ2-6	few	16	CASTSLVTSGANVLTF	TGTGCCAGTACCTCGTTAGTGACCTCTGGGGCCAACGTCCTGACTTTC
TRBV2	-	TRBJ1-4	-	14	CASRGTSTNEKLFF	TGTGCCAGCAGGGGGACCTCAACTAATGAAAAACTGTTTTTT
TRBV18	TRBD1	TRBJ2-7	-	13	CASSPGQGGEQYF	TGTGCCAGCTCACCGGGACAGGGTGGAGAGCAGTACTTC
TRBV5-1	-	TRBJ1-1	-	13	CASSFRQNTEAFF	TGCGCCAGCAGCTTTCGACAGAACACTGAAGCTTTCTTT
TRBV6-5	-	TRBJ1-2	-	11	CASRQGGGYTF	TGTGCCAGCAGGCAAGGGGGTGGCTACACCTTC
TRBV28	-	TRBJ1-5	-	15	CASSQGDTSNQPQHF	TGTGCCAGCAGCCAAGGGGACACTAGCAATCAGCCCCAGCATTTT
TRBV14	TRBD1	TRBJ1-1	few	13	CASSVQGNTEAFF	TGTGCCAGCAGCGTACAGGGGAATACTGAAGCTTTCTTT
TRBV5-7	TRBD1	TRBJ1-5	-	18	CASSLPLGTGPSNQPQHF	TGTGCCAGCAGCTTGCCCCTGGGGACAGGTCCATCTAATCAGCCCCAGCATTTT
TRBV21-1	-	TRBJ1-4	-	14	CASSKDRGREKLFF	TGTGCCAGCAGCAAAGACAGGGGACGAGAAAAACTGTTTTTT
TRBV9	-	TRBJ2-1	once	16	CASSEGSGRDPYEQFF	TGTGCCAGCAGCGAAGGAAGCGGCCGAGATCCCTATGAGCAGTTCTTC
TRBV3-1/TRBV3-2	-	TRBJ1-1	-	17	CASSQVHMQVRGTEAFF	TGTGCCAGCAGCCAAGTACACATGCAGGTGAGAGGGACTGAAGCTTTCTTT
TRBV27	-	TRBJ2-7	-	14	CATAPGLVPYEQYF	TGTGCCACCGCCCCCGGACTTGTTCCCTACGAGCAGTACTTC
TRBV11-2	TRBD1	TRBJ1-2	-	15	CASSSQGDENYGYTF	TGTGCCAGCAGCTCCCAGGGGGATGAGAACTATGGCTACACCTTC
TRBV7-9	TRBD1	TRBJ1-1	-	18	CASSPTPGQAWRDTEAFF	TGTGCCAGCAGCCCCACACCGGGACAGGCATGGAGGGACACTGAAGCTTTCTTT
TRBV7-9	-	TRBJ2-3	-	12	CASSFPTDTQYF	TGTGCCAGCAGCTTTCCGACAGATACGCAGTATTTT
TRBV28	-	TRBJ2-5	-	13	CASSLLGRETQYF	TGTGCCAGCAGTTTATTGGGGAGGGAGACCCAGTACTTC
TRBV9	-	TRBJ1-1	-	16	CASNNLPGTFNTEAFF	TGTGCCAGTAACAACCTCCCAGGGACTTTCAACACTGAAGCTTTCTTT
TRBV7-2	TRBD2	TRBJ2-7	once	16	CASSIGLAGGRGEQYF	TGTGCCAGCAGCATCGGACTAGCGGGGGGTAGGGGCGAGCAGTACTTC
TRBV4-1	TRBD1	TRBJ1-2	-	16	CASSQAGTGSNYGYTF	TGCGCCAGCAGCCAAGCTGGGACAGGGTCTAACTATGGCTACACCTTC
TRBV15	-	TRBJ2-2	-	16	CATSRDASENTGELFF	TGTGCCACCAGCAGAGATGCGTCAGAGAACACCGGGGAGCTGTTTTTT
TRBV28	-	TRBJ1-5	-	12	CASGRNNQPQHF	TGTGCCAGCGGACGGAACAATCAGCCCCAGCATTTT
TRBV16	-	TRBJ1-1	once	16	CASSQGTHGRVPEAFF	TGTGCCAGCAGCCAAGGGACTCACGGGAGGGTACCTGAAGCTTTCTTT
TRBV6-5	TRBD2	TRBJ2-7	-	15	CASRTRPGGGYEQYF	TGTGCCAGCAGAACGCGGCCGGGAGGCGGGTACGAGCAGTACTTC
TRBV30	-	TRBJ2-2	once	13	CAWVKPNTGELFF	TGTGCCTGGGTCAAACCGAACACCGGGGAGCTGTTTTTT
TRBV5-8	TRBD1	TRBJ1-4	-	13	CASSLGQREKLFF	TGTGCCAGCAGCCTGGGACAGCGTGAAAAACTGTTTTTT